This T cell receptor (beta chain) originates from a study of T cell repertoires in cytomegalovirus infection. The overall study: It was recently identified HLA-C-restricted and well-studied HLA-B-restricted CMV epitopes that the study used. A matching HLA type, together with CMV infection, was signaled by public TCR beta signatures.

This clonotype came up a few times. Its antigen is still unknown. MiXCR, applied by TCRdb to the reads, yields one record per CDR3 protein. Of 750,000 to 950,000 distinct CDR3 sequences listed, 29% were seen once; the top ten hold under 15%. Study results and limitations: Dominant in the ex vivo response were TCR beta clonotypes restricted by HLA-C and specific for CMV. Cumulative frequency of public TCR beta families picked out carriers of CMV plus the relevant HLA.

CDR1 and CDR2 (germline): SGHTA, FQGNSA. J lost 10 bases, V lost 5 bases, and 4 bases had no gene match. The CDR3 totals 11 residues. The sequence came from a human donor in good health (CMV status not recorded). Some clones in this sample may be carry-over from other donors' samples. The sequences come from cultured CD8+ T cells from PBMCs, collected from culture after CMV antigen stimulation. The chain is built from TRBV7-2 and TRBJ1-2; 7 bases line up with TRBD1. In nucleotides, the CDR3 is TGTGCCAGCAGCCAGGACAGGCTCTACACCTTC. The encoded protein is CASSQDRLYTF.